These 2 T cell receptor beta chains were sequenced from one sample in a study of CD8 T cells in Susac syndrome. The RNA input was roughly 0.5 to 1 ug, and it was reverse transcribed with random hexamers. TCRdb reanalysed the immunoSEQ multiplex PCR reads using MiXCR and keeps one entry per CDR3 protein. The sample holds about 160,000 distinct CDR3 sequences, around 92% seen once. The source material was CD4+ T cells from PBMCs. The receptors were sampled from a human donor in good health.

This sequence joins TRBV7-3 and TRBJ2-6; D might be TRBD2 (6 bases). The V end lost 6 bases, the J end lost 0 bases, and 21 bases lay between the germline ends. Germline CDR1 and CDR2: SGHTA and FQGTGA. The CDR3 loop spans 19 amino acids. The CDR3 protein is CASRPRTPSASSGANVLTF. CDR3 DNA: TGTGCCAGCAGGCCTAGGACGCCTAGCGCTTCCTCTGGGGCCAACGTCCTGACTTTC.

This clonotype has just a few counts. V and J are TRBV3-1 and TRBJ2-7; the D is unclear. Deletions cut 4 bases from V and 5 bases from J, with 9 bases between. CDR1 and CDR2 from the germline V gene are LGHDT and YNNKEL (reference sequence). The CDR3 is made up of 12 amino acids. The CDR3 DNA sequence: TGTGCCAGCAGCCGTCATGGGGACGAGCAGTACTTC. It is translated as CASSRHGDEQYF.